A selection of T cell receptor beta chains follows, all from one sample in a study of blood T cells in healthy people across ages. Via MiXCR, TCRdb re-called the 5' RACE reads, giving one row per CDR3 protein. Among around 500,000 distinct CDR3 sequences listed, about 45% were seen once. What was sequenced was blood. These receptor sequences come from a man of 80 years or more in good health. Both conserved end residues are part of each CDR3. The D gene is left open where the match is weak. Clone size is shown for a subset of rows, as once, few, many or a class of expanded clone.

length	V	J	D	size	DNA	CDR3
14	TRBV29-1	TRBJ2-2	.	.	TGCAGCGCTCCTATGGCAGGGGGGACCGGGGAGCTGTTTTTT	CSAPMAGGTGELFF
14	TRBV5-1	TRBJ1-2	.	.	TGCGCCAGCAGCTTTGAAGGAGGGATCTATGGCTACACCTTC	CASSFEGGIYGYTF
14	TRBV25-1	TRBJ1-2	TRBD1	.	TGTGCCAGCAGTGAAGGACAGGGATACGATGGCTACACCTTC	CASSEGQGYDGYTF
12	TRBV3-1	TRBJ1-5	.	few	TGTGCCAGCAGCCAAGTCGGTCAGCCCCAGCATTTT	CASSQVGQPQHF
12	TRBV4-3	TRBJ2-7	.	few	TGCGCCAGCAGCCCGGGTTGGGGGGCCCAGTACTTC	CASSPGWGAQYF
15	TRBV9	TRBJ2-2	.	.	TGTGCCAGCAGCGTAGCAGGGCGGGACACCGGGGAGCTGTTTTTT	CASSVAGRDTGELFF
15	TRBV7-9	TRBJ1-2	TRBD1	.	TGTGCCAGCAGCCCAGAGACAGGGGGACCGAGAGGCTACACCTTC	CASSPETGGPRGYTF
13	TRBV3-1	TRBJ2-7	.	few	TGTGCCAGCAGCCAGGCTAGTAGCCCCGAGCAGTACTTC	CASSQASSPEQYF
15	TRBV20-1	TRBJ2-3	TRBD2	.	TGCAGTGTTACGCCACTAGGACTAGCGTTGAATACGCAGTATTTT	CSVTPLGLALNTQYF
17	TRBV5-6	TRBJ2-2	.	once	TGTGCCAGCAGCTTGGGAACAGGGAATATGAACACCGGGGAGCTGTTTTTT	CASSLGTGNMNTGELFF
14	TRBV6-2/TRBV6-3	TRBJ2-7	TRBD1	.	TGTGCCAGCAGCCCGGACAGGGGGAATTACGAGCAGTACTTC	CASSPDRGNYEQYF
14	TRBV14	TRBJ2-5	TRBD1	.	TGTGCCAGCAGCCACCTCGGGACAGGGTTTGAGCAGTACTTC	CASSHLGTGFEQYF
15	TRBV7-9	TRBJ1-1	TRBD1	once	TGTGCCAGCAGCGGTAGACGACAGGGCCCCACTGAAGCTTTCTTT	CASSGRRQGPTEAFF
12	TRBV20-1	TRBJ1-1	TRBD1	many	TGCAGTGCCAGGAGGACAGGCGGTGAAGCTTTCTTT	CSARRTGGEAFF
13	TRBV12-3/TRBV12-4	TRBJ2-1	.	few	TGTGCCAGCAGTTTTGGATTCCCAGAGGGGCAGTTCTTC	CASSFGFPEGQFF
13	TRBV20-1	TRBJ1-1	.	.	TGCAGTACTAGGGTTTGGTCCGGGTTTGAAGCTTTCTTT	CSTRVWSGFEAFF
14	TRBV6-6	TRBJ2-5	TRBD2	.	TGTGCCAGCAGGCCCGGGGGGTCCGCGGAGACCCAGTACTTC	CASRPGGSAETQYF
14	TRBV7-2	TRBJ2-1	TRBD1	few	TGTGCCAGCATCCCGGACAGGAATTACAATGAGCAGTTCTTC	CASIPDRNYNEQFF
16	TRBV7-2	TRBJ2-3	TRBD2	few	TGTGCCAGCAGCTTAGTATCGGGGGGGCATACAGATACGCAGTATTTT	CASSLVSGGHTDTQYF
13	TRBV10-3	TRBJ2-7	TRBD2	.	TGTGCCATCAGAAGCGGGGGTCCCTACGAGCAGTACTTC	CAIRSGGPYEQYF
11	TRBV6-2/TRBV6-3	TRBJ2-1	.	.	TGTGCCACCGTGGAGGACCACAGGGAGTTCTTC	CATVEDHREFF
15	TRBV6-6	TRBJ2-5	.	.	TGTGCCAGCAGTTGGGGCTTTATCTCTGATGGGACTCAGTACTTC	CASSWGFISDGTQYF
15	TRBV7-2	TRBJ2-4	.	.	TGTGCCAGCAGCTTAGCTTCCAGTTCCAAAAACATTCAGTACTTC	CASSLASSSKNIQYF
13	TRBV28	TRBJ2-5	.	.	TGTGCCAGCTTCGACGCAGGGGCCGAGACCCAGTACTTC	CASFDAGAETQYF
17	TRBV20-1	TRBJ2-7	TRBD1	once	TGCAGTGCTATAGCGACAGGGGGTTTGGTTAGCTACAATGAGCAGTACTTC	CSAIATGGLVSYNEQYF
24	TRBV28	TRBJ2-3	TRBD2	.	TGTGCCAGCACCTCTTGGGGGGACACTGACGGTTTCAGCGGGAGGGCCGGAGGCACAGATACGCAGTATTTT	CASTSWGDTDGFSGRAGGTDTQYF
12	TRBV10-3	TRBJ2-1	.	.	TGTGCCATCAGTCCCGGACAGACGGGGCAGTTCTTC	CAISPGQTGQFF
13	TRBV10-3	TRBJ1-2	.	few	TGTGCCATCAGAAGACAGCTTAACTATGGCTACACCTTC	CAIRRQLNYGYTF
13	TRBV7-9	TRBJ2-7	.	few	TGTGCCAGCAGCTCCCTTAGTTCGTACGAGCAGTACTTC	CASSSLSSYEQYF
14	TRBV12-3/TRBV12-4	TRBJ1-6	TRBD1	few	TGTGCCAGCAGACGGGACAGGTCCGATTCACCCCTCCACTTT	CASRRDRSDSPLHF
14	TRBV28	TRBJ2-7	.	.	TGCGCCAGCAGCGGACAGCCCATTGTCTACGAGCAGTACTTC	CASSGQPIVYEQYF
12	TRBV20-1	TRBJ1-4	.	few	TGCAGTGCCGCTGGCCCGGGAGAAAAACTGTTTTTT	CSAAGPGEKLFF